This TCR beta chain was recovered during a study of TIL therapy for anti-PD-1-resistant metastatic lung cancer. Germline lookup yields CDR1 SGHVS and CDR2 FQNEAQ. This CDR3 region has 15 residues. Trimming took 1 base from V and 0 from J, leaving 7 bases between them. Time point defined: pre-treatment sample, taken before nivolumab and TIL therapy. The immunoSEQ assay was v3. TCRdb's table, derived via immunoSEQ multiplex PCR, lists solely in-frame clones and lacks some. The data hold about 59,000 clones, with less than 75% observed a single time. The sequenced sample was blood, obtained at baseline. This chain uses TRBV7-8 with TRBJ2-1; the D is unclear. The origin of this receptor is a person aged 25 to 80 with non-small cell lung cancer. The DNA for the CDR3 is TGTGCCAGCAGCTTAGGGCTGAGCTCCTACAATGAGCAGTTCTTC. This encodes CASSLGLSSYNEQFF.